This T cell receptor beta chain was sequenced during a study of identical twins. The CDR3 sequence is 15 residues long. V lost 4 bases to trimming and J lost 2 bases, with 13 bases between them. Germline assignment: CDR1 SGHRS and CDR2 YFSETQ. There are a few counts of this clonotype. Its target is unknown. Using its own MiXCR run on the 5' RACE reads, TCRdb lists one record per CDR3 protein. The table has 1.5 million to 2 million distinct CDR3 sequences, roughly 35% seen once. Findings and limits, study-wide: Cord blood beta clonotypes that were abundant carried fewer insertions, and memory repertoires showed no such trend.

Input material: cord blood. The chain has TRBV5-1 and TRBJ2-1; possible D gene TRBD1, 6 bases. This TCR derives from a newborn girl in good health. Here the CDR3 reads CASSPGRGTYNEQFF. The CDR3 bases are TGCGCCAGCAGCCCCGGCAGGGGAACCTACAATGAGCAGTTCTTC.